This T cell receptor beta chain was recovered during a study of blood T cell repertoires in COVID-19. Study summary: Italy, Spain and the United States were the sources of the convalescent and acute COVID-19 samples. PBMCs, B-cell-depleted T cells, or T cells provided the cDNA or gDNA that made up the material.

The method was immunoSEQ multiplex PCR; TCRdb's version includes in-frame clones alone and lacks a portion of them. The repertoire has under 200,000 clones, about four fifths of them found once; the top ten carry approximately 10%. The germline V and J ends were trimmed by 5 bases and 5 bases, with 17 bases remaining between them. From germline, CDR1 is SGHRS and CDR2 YFSETQ. The CDR3 has 14 residues. This study enrolled people aged roughly 18 to 89 from around 26 US geographic areas. Participants' reported clinical history set cohort assignment. Sequencing was done on a sample of PBMCs or T cells enriched from blood (not recorded which). The gene calls are TRBV5-1 and TRBJ2-7; possible D gene TRBD2, 5 bases. The receptor was derived from a man aged 50-60 years who had recovered from COVID-19. Here the CDR3 reads CASRGGSTQNEQYF. The CDR3 region has the DNA TGCGCCAGCAGGGGTGGGAGCACGCAGAACGAGCAGTACTTC.